A selection of T cell receptor beta chains follows, all from one sample in a study of cytomegalovirus exposure and HLA in healthy donors. Using immunoSEQ multiplex PCR, the repertoire was profiled, and TCRdb retains in-frame clones only, with some absent. The data contain 60,000 to 70,000 clones, more than 70% of them singletons. The sequenced sample consisted of PBMCs. The receptors were gathered from a man in his forties in good health and CMV-seronegative. Both conserved end residues are trimmed from each CDR3. A D gene is named only where the DNA matches it firmly.

v_call	j_call	d_call	cdr3_aa
TRBV5-4	TRBJ1-6	-	ASSPGQHNSPLH
TRBV11-2	TRBJ1-5	-	ASSFGGKGNQPQH
TRBV5-1	TRBJ2-1	-	ASSMTGGGSYNEQF
TRBV7-9	TRBJ2-1	TRBD1	ASSLRDSGNNEQF
TRBV28	TRBJ2-4	-	ASTEDYSLRNIQY
TRBV6-1	TRBJ1-4	-	ASSGEGRANEKLF
TRBV6-6	TRBJ2-2	-	ASKLSGLNTGELF
TRBV19	TRBJ2-5	-	ASSTLARGGETQY
TRBV11-2	TRBJ2-3	TRBD2	ASSSTTSRSTDTQY
TRBV6-5	TRBJ1-1	-	ASTWGGIDTEAF
TRBV19	TRBJ1-5	-	ASIPTGAGYQPQH
TRBV19	TRBJ1-2	-	ASRGAESPYGYT
TRBV25-1	TRBJ1-1	-	ASSVGEDTEAF
TRBV6-5	-	-	ASSSRQNFYEQY
TRBV21-1	TRBJ1-1	-	ASSKETDEAF
TRBV18	TRBJ2-3	-	ASSPLRTVGATDTQY
TRBV15	TRBJ1-1	-	ATSRDGVFTEAF
TRBV11-3	TRBJ2-2	-	ASSLGRRERSGELF
TRBV23-1	TRBJ2-7	-	ASSLSPDEQY
TRBV10-2	TRBJ2-3	TRBD2	ASKGTSVADTQY
TRBV27	TRBJ2-1	TRBD2	ASSLERGGNEQF
TRBV7-2	TRBJ1-5	TRBD1	ASSRDRLNQPQH
TRBV9	TRBJ2-6	TRBD1	ASDRGSGANVLT
TRBV28	TRBJ2-7	TRBD1	ASSGQGPYEQY
TRBV5-6	TRBJ1-6	TRBD1	ASSLWMDRDLGSH
TRBV5-1	TRBJ2-1	TRBD1	ASSTGTEGFNEQF
TRBV7-2	TRBJ1-5	TRBD1	ASSSRQGGSNQPQH
TRBV12-5	TRBJ2-1	TRBD2	ASGSPTSGGPSYNEQF
TRBV7-6	TRBJ2-5	TRBD1	ASSNPLRDREETQY
TRBV5-1	TRBJ2-7	TRBD1	ASSQTRTGERYEQY